This T cell receptor beta chain was obtained from a study of blood T cell repertoires in COVID-19. In the source study's methods: How many nucleated cells were present was estimated from reference gene primer amplification. Measured with immunoSEQ multiplex PCR; TCRdb has only the in-frame clones, and not every one. V, J and clone size are taken as reported in that table, and D and trimming were inferred from the DNA itself. The sample records 60,000 to 75,000 clones, 84% being singletons. There are 16 residues in the CDR3. V was pared by 6 bases and J by 3 bases, with 10 bases of the junction left unmatched. Germline CDR1 is MDHEN and CDR2 is SYDVKM.

The chain uses TRBV28 and TRBJ2-7; 11 bases map to TRBD2. Sequencing was done on a sample of peripheral blood. The receptor was derived from a human donor in a cohort sampled during active COVID-19. DNA of the CDR3: TGTGCCAGCAGCTCGCAACTAGCGGGAGTTTTCTACGAGCAGTACTTC. It specifies CASSSQLAGVFYEQYF.